This T cell receptor (beta chain) comes out of a study of T-cell reconstitution after alpha-beta-depleted transplantation in children. General study findings and limits: At around two months after transplant, the alpha-beta T cells were reportedly derived from several hundred expanded clones that came from non-depleted graft cells.

The ends lost 6 bases at V and 6 bases at J; junction bases unmatched: 2. CDR1 and CDR2 (germline): SNHLY, FYNNEI. The length of the CDR3 is 13 residues. The table lists this clonotype with many counts. Its antigen is not known. Unique molecular identifiers were incorporated into the prepared TCRbeta library. TCRdb ran MiXCR on the PCR reads and lists one entry per CDR3 protein. The data contain 90,000 to 130,000 distinct CDR3 sequences, almost 6.5% of them seen just once; the ten biggest clones take up around 23%. The V gene is TRBV2, the J gene TRBJ2-4; TRBD1 matches at 10 bases. This receptor was obtained from a male patient aged 2-10 years who had a stem cell transplant for acute lymphoblastic leukemia, so the T cells may come from the graft donor. The specimen was PBMCs, mostly from graft donor cells, collected 360 days after TCRalphabeta/CD19-depleted stem cell transplant. Written as DNA, the CDR3 is TGTGCCAGCAGGGGACAGGGGATAAACATTCAGTACTTC. Encoded protein: CASRGQGINIQYF. Looking up the rest from reference TRBV2 and TRBJ2-4 gives the full variable domain: EPEVTQTPSHQVTQMGQEVILRCVPISNHLYFYWYRQILGQKVEFLVSFYNNEISEKSEIFDDQFSVERPDGSNFTLKIRSTKLEDSAMYFCASRGQGINIQYFGAGTRLSVL.